The 29 T cell receptor beta chains reported below all come from one sample, sequenced in a study of blood T cell repertoires in COVID-19 (TCRdb year 2020). The method was the immunoSEQ multiplex PCR assay. TCRdb took this table from immuneACCESS and kept in-frame rearrangements with V and J called. Such tables lack part of the clones; where checked against another copy, unresolved V genes explain under half of the gap, and the rest is unexplained. The sample table lists 180,000 or so clones, roughly 88% of them with a count of one. Jointly, the top ten make up approximately 12% of the sample. Sequences were obtained from PBMCs or T cells enriched from blood (not recorded which). The receptors come from a woman aged 60 to 75 who had recovered from COVID-19.

The chain employs TRBV4-1 and TRBJ1-1; D is perhaps TRBD1 (5 bases). The CDR3 is 15 residues long. Germline lookup yields CDR1 MGHRA and CDR2 YSYEKL. V lost 0 bases and J 0 bases, leaving 8 bases between the germline ends. CDR3 DNA: TGCGCCAGCAGCCAAGAAGCAGGGCTGAACACTGAAGCTTTCTTT. It specifies CASSQEAGLNTEAFF.

This chain connects TRBV6-5 to TRBJ2-1; tentatively, D is TRBD1 (6 bases). The CDR3 length is 14 residues. Trimming cost V 6 bases and J 4 bases, with 13 bases left between them. Per germline, CDR1 MNHEY and CDR2 SVGAGI. CDR3 residues: CASSPDRSYNEQFF. The CDR3 DNA is TGTGCCAGCAGCCCCGACAGGTCATACAATGAGCAGTTCTTC.

V and J are TRBV10-2 and TRBJ2-2; 7 bases align to TRBD2. Looked up from germline, CDR1 is WSHSY and CDR2 is SAAADI. With V trimmed by 6 bases and J by 6 bases, 7 bases remained unmatched. The CDR3 has 14 amino acids. The CDR3 loop reads CASRAGVFSGELFF. The CDR3 nucleotides read TGCGCCAGCAGGGCGGGAGTGTTTTCCGGGGAGCTGTTTTTT.

This clone was recorded a few times. The chain carries TRBV6-5 and TRBJ1-2, with 7 bases identical to TRBD1. The J segment lost 2 bases and the V segment lost 4 bases, leaving 1 base of the junction unmatched. The CDR3 spans 13 residues. The germline V gene has CDR1 MNHEY and CDR2 SVGAGI. The CDR3 reads CASSLGQNYGYTF. The CDR3 DNA sequence: TGTGCCAGCAGTTTGGGACAGAACTATGGCTACACCTTC.

The chain has TRBV13 and TRBJ2-7; D gene unclear. The V and J ends lost 5 bases and 0 bases respectively, with 8 bases between them. Germline-derived CDR1 and CDR2 are PRHDT and FYEKMQ (reference sequence). The CDR3 is 13 amino acids. The CDR3 reads CASSPVSSYEQYF. CDR3 DNA: TGTGCCAGCAGCCCCGTCTCCTCCTACGAGCAGTACTTC.

The chain couples TRBV9 to TRBJ1-2, with unresolved D. This CDR3 spans 12 amino acids. Germline V gives CDR1 SGDLS, CDR2 YYNGEE. V lost 0 bases and J 7 bases, leaving 7 bases between the germline ends. DNA for the CDR3: TGTGCCAGCAGCGTAGTGCGGGGTGGCTACACCTTC. It specifies CASSVVRGGYTF.

This sequence joins TRBV7-9 and TRBJ2-1; D might be TRBD2 (6 bases). V was pared by 11 bases and J by 4 bases, with 15 bases between. Germline V lookup: CDR1 SEHNR, CDR2 FQNEAQ (reference sequence). The CDR3 has 13 residues. The CDR3 reads CAQTRDQYNEQFF. CDR3 bases: TGTGCCCAAACGCGGGACCAATACAATGAGCAGTTCTTC.

The V call is TRBV7-2, the J call TRBJ1-4; 7 bases are a match to TRBD1. Trimming removed 4 bases from V and 7 bases from J; junction bases left unmatched: 6. CDR3 length: 14 residues. The germline CDR1 and CDR2 sequences are SGHTA and FQGNSA. The DNA for the CDR3 is TGTGCCAGCAGCTACAGGGGTTTGGGTGAAAAACTGTTTTTT. Its protein is CASSYRGLGEKLFF.

The rearrangement uses TRBV2 and TRBJ2-7, with 8 bases aligning to TRBD1. The germline CDR1 and CDR2 sequences are SNHLY and FYNNEI. This CDR3 is 14 amino acids long. V was pared by 5 bases and J by 4 bases, with 7 bases of the junction left unmatched. CDR3 sequence reads: CASSSGTGDYEQYF. For the CDR3, the DNA is TGTGCCAGCAGTTCCGGGACAGGTGATTACGAGCAGTACTTC. Filled out from reference TRBV2 and TRBJ2-7, the complete variable domain reads EPEVTQTPSHQVTQMGQEVILRCVPISNHLYFYWYRQILGQKVEFLVSFYNNEISEKSEIFDDQFSVERPDGSNFTLKIRSTKLEDSAMYFCASSSGTGDYEQYFGPGTRLTVT.

For the CDR3, the DNA is TGTGCCTGGAGGCCGCCGGGACAGGGTCGAGGGAGTGGCTACACCTTC. Protein product: CAWRPPGQGRGSGYTF. This chain uses TRBV30 with TRBJ1-2, with 9 bases lining up with TRBD1. This CDR3 is built from 16 residues. The J segment lost 7 bases and the V segment lost 3 bases, leaving 15 bases of the junction unmatched. Germline V gives CDR1 GTSNPN, CDR2 SVGIG (reference sequence). The variable domain in full, completed from reference TRBV30 and TRBJ1-2, reads SQTIHQWPATLVQPVGSPLSLECTVEGTSNPNLYWYRQAAGRGLQLLFYSVGIGQISSEVPQNLSASRPQDRQFILSSKKLLLSDSGFYLCAWRPPGQGRGSGYTFGSGTRLTVV.

For the CDR3, the DNA is TGTGCCAGCAGCGTCTCGACAGGTATTACAGATACGCAGTATTTT. Its translation is CASSVSTGITDTQYF. The rearrangement joins TRBV9 to TRBJ2-3; D might be TRBD1 (6 bases). V was trimmed by 2 bases and J by 3 bases, leaving 13 bases between them. This CDR3 region has 15 residues. Germline V CDR1 and CDR2: SGDLS, YYNGEE. The entire variable domain, with the rest obtained from reference TRBV9 and TRBJ2-3, is as follows: DSGVTQTPKHLITATGQRVTLRCSPRSGDLSVYWYQQSLDQGLQFLIQYYNGEERAKGNILERFSAQQFPDLHSELNLSSLELGDSALYFCASSVSTGITDTQYFGPGTRLTVL.

V is TRBV7-3 and J is TRBJ2-7; TRBD2 aligns across 9 bases. The CDR3 consists of 13 residues. In germline, CDR1 is SGHTA, CDR2 FQGTGA. V lost 5 bases, J lost 3 bases, and 2 bases stayed unmatched. This chain's CDR3 is CASSQTSGYEQYF. As DNA, the CDR3 is TGTGCCAGCAGCCAGACTAGCGGCTACGAGCAGTACTTC.

The chain carries TRBV19 and TRBJ2-3; 12 positions agree with TRBD1. This CDR3 contains 18 residues. Germline values: CDR1 LNHDA, CDR2 SQIVND (reference sequence). After removal of 5 bases from V and 8 bases from J, the junction contained 17 bases not matched to a gene. The CDR3 reads CASSPRPTGTGGGGTQYF. CDR3 sequence (DNA): TGTGCCAGTAGTCCAAGACCGACTGGGACAGGGGGCGGGGGTACGCAGTATTTT.

CDR3: CASTQDRGRGDGYTF. The CDR3 DNA follows: TGTGCCAGCACTCAAGACAGGGGGCGCGGGGATGGCTACACCTTC. The chain links TRBV6-5 to TRBJ1-2; TRBD1 matches 10 bases. Germline loops: CDR1 MNHEY, CDR2 SVGAGI. This CDR3 has 15 amino acids. The V gene end was trimmed by 7 bases and the J gene end by 6 bases; junction bases not matched to a gene: 11.

The chain joins TRBV5-4 to TRBJ2-3; 12 nucleotides match TRBD1. After removal of 4 bases from V and 7 bases from J, the junction contained 10 bases not matched to a gene. The CDR3 totals 16 residues. Per germline, CDR1 SGHNT and CDR2 YYREEE (reference sequence). CDR3 region: CASSPRDRGRGNTQYF. The CDR3 nucleotides are TGTGCCAGCAGCCCCCGGGACAGGGGGCGCGGAAATACGCAGTATTTT. The full variable domain, completed using reference TRBV5-4 and TRBJ2-3, is ETGVTQSPTHLIKTRGQQVTLRCSSQSGHNTVSWYQQALGQGPQFIFQYYREEENGRGNFPPRFSGLQFPNYSSELNVNALELDDSALYLCASSPRDRGRGNTQYFGPGTRLTVL.

The CDR3 sequence is CASSFHRTGGNNQPQHF. CDR3 in DNA: TGTGCCAGCAGTTTTCATAGGACAGGGGGCAACAATCAGCCCCAGCATTTT. V and J are TRBV28 and TRBJ1-5, with TRBD1 matching 11 bases. Germline CDR1 MDHEN, CDR2 SYDVKM. The CDR3 has 17 amino acids. J was trimmed by 3 bases and V by 3 bases; bases with no gene match: 7. Complete variable domain (other parts from reference TRBV28 and TRBJ1-5): DVKVTQSSRYLVKRTGEKVFLECVQDMDHENMFWYRQDPGLGLRLIYFSYDVKMKEKGDIPEGYSVSREKKERFSLILESASTNQTSMYLCASSFHRTGGNNQPQHFGDGTRLSIL.

The V gene is TRBV6-1, the J gene TRBJ2-7, with a possible D match to TRBD1 (5 bases). This CDR3 spans 13 amino acids. The V gene lost 4 bases and the J gene lost 2 bases, with 9 bases spanning the gap. Germline-derived CDR1 and CDR2 are MNHNS and SASEGT. The CDR3 DNA is TGTGCCAGCAGTGCCAGGGAAACCTACGAGCAGTACTTC. Translating gives CASSARETYEQYF.

The chain couples TRBV19 to TRBJ1-4; D is unresolved. The CDR3 has 12 residues. Trimming took off 7 bases at V and 5 bases at J, with 8 bases between the two ends. CDR1 and CDR2 (germline): LNHDA, SQIVND (reference sequence). CDR3 coding DNA: TGTGCCAGTACGGGAAAGAATGAAAAACTGTTTTTT. Amino acid sequence: CASTGKNEKLFF.

This chain connects TRBV27 to TRBJ2-2, with 14 bases aligning to TRBD2. Losses at the gene ends were 6 bases for V and 7 bases for J; bases not matched to a gene: 7. Germline assignment: CDR1 MNHEY and CDR2 SMNVEV (reference sequence). There are 16 residues in the CDR3. DNA of the CDR3: TGTGCCAGCAGGACTAGCGGGAGGGCCAGTGACGGGGAGCTGTTTTTT. Encoded protein: CASRTSGRASDGELFF.

The genes are TRBV27 and TRBJ2-2; possibly TRBD1 for D (5 bases). Trimming removed 2 bases at V and 7 bases at J, with 11 bases between. The CDR3 has 14 amino acids. CDR1 is MNHEY, CDR2 SMNVEV, per germline (reference sequence). The CDR3 protein is CASSLEAGYGELFF. The DNA of the CDR3 is TGTGCCAGCAGTTTAGAAGCAGGGTACGGGGAGCTGTTTTTT.

The chain recombines TRBV11-3 with TRBJ1-2; 9 bases line up with TRBD1. CDR3 length: 13 amino acids. With 6 bases clipped from V and 5 bases from J, the junction kept 4 bases outside the gene matches. Germline V CDR1 and CDR2: SGHNT, YENEEA. CDR3 DNA: TGTGCCAGCAGGCCGACAGGGGGTTATGGCTACACCTTC. This translates into CASRPTGGYGYTF.

V usage is TRBV6-4 and J usage is TRBJ1-1; unclear D gene. This CDR3 is built from 13 residues. Trimming removed 4 bases from V and 0 bases from J, with 6 bases in between. Per germline, CDR1 MRHNA and CDR2 SNTAGT. In DNA form, the CDR3 reads TGTGCCAGCAGTGCACAGTTGAACACTGAAGCTTTCTTT. As protein: CASSAQLNTEAFF.

The table lists this clone with a few counts. The chain recombines TRBV29-1 with TRBJ1-3; D not certain. CDR1 is SQVTM, CDR2 ANQGSEA, per germline. The CDR3 runs to 13 residues. Trimming removed 6 bases from V and 4 bases from J, with 13 bases in between. Here the CDR3 DNA reads TGCAGCGTCTCCCGCGGGTCCGGAAACACCATATATTTT. Its protein product is CSVSRGSGNTIYF. The variable domain in full, completed from reference TRBV29-1 and TRBJ1-3, reads SAVISQKPSRDICQRGTSLTIQCQVDSQVTMMFWYRQQPGQSLTLIATANQGSEATYESGFVIDKFPISRPNLTFSTLTVSNMSPEDSSIYLCSVSRGSGNTIYFGEGSWLTVV.

The CDR3 nucleotides read TGTGCCAGCAGCCGTGCTACGGACATCCTCCGGGACAGGTTTACCGGGGAGCTGTTTTTT. Its translation is CASSRATDILRDRFTGELFF. This sequence joins TRBV11-3 and TRBJ2-2; 8 bases match TRBD1. This CDR3 is built from 20 residues. With 5 bases clipped from V and 5 bases from J, the junction kept 22 bases outside the gene matches. Germline V gene lookup returns CDR1 SGHNT and CDR2 YENEEA.

This chain's CDR3 is CASSLGTGNNQPQHF. CDR3 in DNA: TGTGCCAGCAGCTTGGGGACAGGGAACAATCAGCCCCAGCATTTT. The chain has TRBV5-6 and TRBJ1-5, with 8 bases identical to TRBD1. CDR3 length: 15 amino acids. The germline gives CDR1 SGHDT, CDR2 YYEEEE. The V and J ends lost 0 bases and 3 bases, in that order; junction bases with no gene match: 2. Supplemented by reference TRBV5-6 and TRBJ1-5, the full variable domain reads DAGVTQSPTHLIKTRGQQVTLRCSPKSGHDTVSWYQQALGQGPQFIFQYYEEEERQRGNFPDRFSGHQFPNYSSELNVNALLLGDSALYLCASSLGTGNNQPQHFGDGTRLSIL.

The CDR3: CATAQSGGPYNEQFF. In DNA form, the CDR3 reads TGTGCCACCGCCCAATCAGGGGGCCCCTACAATGAGCAGTTCTTC. V gene TRBV24-1 combines with J gene TRBJ2-1, with 8 bases identical to TRBD1. Trimming took 9 bases from V and 2 from J; bases not matched to a gene: 8. The CDR3 runs to 15 residues. Germline CDR1 KGHDR, CDR2 SFDVKD.

V usage is TRBV30 and J usage is TRBJ1-2; 8 bases line up with TRBD1. CDR1 is GTSNPN, CDR2 SVGIG, per germline (reference sequence). There are 15 residues in the CDR3. The ends lost 2 bases at V and 4 bases at J; junction bases unmatched: 9. The CDR3 loop reads CAWSFGWDRPYGYTF. CDR3 coding DNA: TGTGCCTGGAGTTTCGGCTGGGACAGGCCCTATGGCTACACCTTC.

V gene TRBV5-8 combines with J gene TRBJ1-6; possibly TRBD1 for D (5 bases). V was cut by 4 bases and J by 6 bases, with 17 bases left in between. Per germline, CDR1 SGHTS and CDR2 YDEGEE. The CDR3 sequence is 16 residues long. CDR3 bases: TGTGCCAGCAGCCCTGGGCAGGGATTTTCTAATTCACCCCTCCACTTT. Its protein product is CASSPGQGFSNSPLHF.

This clone was observed a single time. This chain links TRBV5-6 with TRBJ2-6; 11 nucleotides agree with TRBD2. The germline V gene encodes CDR1 SGHDT and CDR2 YYEEEE. The V and J ends lost 0 bases and 3 bases, in that order; junction bases with no gene match: 5. This CDR3 is built from 18 residues. CDR3 loop: CASSLELAGGYGANVLTF. DNA of the CDR3: TGTGCCAGCAGCTTGGAGCTAGCGGGAGGTTATGGGGCCAACGTCCTGACTTTC.